This passage covers 17 T cell receptor beta chains from one sample sequenced in a study of cytotoxic CD8 clonotypes in ibrutinib-treated CLL. Method: immunoSEQ multiplex PCR; TCRdb's copy keeps in-frame clones and lacks some. The data hold 33,000 or so clones, with around 53% observed a single time. This material consisted of PBMCs, taken before ibrutinib treatment. Receptors were obtained from a human donor with chronic lymphocytic leukemia.

This chain links TRBV7-8 with TRBJ1-1; D perhaps matches TRBD1 (5 bases). The CDR3 runs to 14 residues. V was pared by 0 bases and J by 3 bases, with 8 bases between. In germline, CDR1 is SGHVS, CDR2 FQNEAQ. For the CDR3, the DNA is TGTGCCAGCAGCTTAGCAGGGGTGTACACTGAAGCTTTCTTT. This encodes CASSLAGVYTEAFF.

The rearrangement uses TRBV11-2 and TRBJ2-6; D remains ambiguous. The CDR3 sequence is 17 residues long. V gave up 0 bases and J gave up 0 bases, with 9 bases separating them. Germline lookup yields CDR1 SGHAT and CDR2 FQNNGV. The CDR3 nucleotides read TGTGCCAGCAGCTTAGATCTGAGCGTCTCTGGGGCCAACGTCCTGACTTTC. Translation gives CASSLDLSVSGANVLTF.

The chain couples TRBV7-2 to TRBJ1-3; D gene unclear. Trimming removed 1 base from V and 2 bases from J, with 9 bases in between. Per germline, CDR1 SGHTA and CDR2 FQGNSA. The CDR3 extends over 15 amino acids. DNA of the CDR3: TGTGCCAGCAGCTTAGTCAGGACTACTGGAAACACCATATATTTT. Amino acids: CASSLVRTTGNTIYF.

This clone was found a few times. The DNA for the CDR3 is TGTGCCAGCAGTGCCGGGGCGGCGGCTACGCAGTATTTT. Its translation is CASSAGAAATQYF. V usage is TRBV2 and J usage is TRBJ2-3; D is perhaps TRBD1 or TRBD2 (5 bases each). Germline V gene data show CDR1 as SNHLY and CDR2 as FYNNEI. The CDR3 sequence is 13 residues long. Trimming shortened V by 4 bases and J by 8 bases, and 13 bases separated the two germline ends. The complete variable domain, with remaining parts taken from reference TRBV2 and TRBJ2-3, reads EPEVTQTPSHQVTQMGQEVILRCVPISNHLYFYWYRQILGQKVEFLVSFYNNEISEKSEIFDDQFSVERPDGSNFTLKIRSTKLEDSAMYFCASSAGAAATQYFGPGTRLTVL.

This clone appeared a few times. The CDR3 sequence is CASSKRTGDQETQYF. As DNA, the CDR3 is TGTGCCAGCAGCAAGCGGACAGGCGACCAAGAGACCCAGTACTTC. V usage is TRBV7-2 and J usage is TRBJ2-5; 7 nucleotides line up with TRBD1. After removal of 5 bases from V and 0 bases from J, the junction contained 6 bases not matched to a gene. The CDR3 totals 15 residues. Germline assignment: CDR1 SGHTA and CDR2 FQGNSA.

The chain uses TRBV6-6 and TRBJ1-3, with a tentative D call TRBD1 (6 bases). The germline CDR1 and CDR2 sequences are MNHNY and SVGAGI (reference sequence). Between the trimmed V and J ends, which lost 8 bases and 8 bases, there was a span of 25 bases. The CDR3 sequence is 16 residues long. In DNA, the CDR3 is TGTGCCAGCGGATCCGCCCAGGGGAATGGTGCTGACACCATATATTTT. Encoded protein: CASGSAQGNGADTIYF.

This rearrangement joins TRBV5-1 to TRBJ2-1; 7 positions match TRBD1. Germline trimming cut 4 bases from V and 5 bases from J; bases unmatched to any gene: 6. The germline V gene has CDR1 SGHRS and CDR2 YFSETQ. The length of the CDR3 is 14 residues. The CDR3 DNA is TGCGCCAGCAGCCCAATGACAGGGAACAATGAGCAGTTCTTC. Translated, it gives CASSPMTGNNEQFF.

The J gene is TRBJ1-4, the V gene TRBV10-3, with D possibly TRBD1 on 5 matching bases. V lost 3 bases to trimming and J lost 7 bases, with 15 bases between them. The CDR3 has 15 residues. The germline gives CDR1 ENHRY, CDR2 SYGVKD. Here the CDR3 DNA reads TGTGCCATCAGTGACGGGGACGGAAGGGGTGAAAAACTGTTTTTT. The encoded protein is CAISDGDGRGEKLFF.

This clone has more than one count but fewer than ten. V is TRBV5-1 and J is TRBJ1-2; no reliable D call. Between the trimmed V and J ends, which lost 4 bases and 2 bases, there was a span of 6 bases. The CDR3 length is 12 residues. Per germline, CDR1 SGHRS and CDR2 YFSETQ. CDR3 DNA: TGCGCCAGCAGCCAGATGAACTATGGCTACACCTTC. Its protein is CASSQMNYGYTF.

This chain connects TRBV18 to TRBJ2-5; D gene uncertain. The V end was cut by 6 bases, the J end by 2 bases, with 19 bases between. The V gene's germline CDR1 is KGHSH and CDR2 LQKENI. The CDR3 sequence is 16 residues long. This CDR3 is CASSPGQISRQETQYF. The CDR3 DNA reads as TGTGCCAGCTCGCCAGGCCAGATCTCTCGTCAAGAGACCCAGTACTTC.

This clone was seen more than once but under ten times. The chain couples TRBV7-8 to TRBJ2-7; no reliable D call. The CDR3 is made up of 18 amino acids. V was pared by 5 bases and J by 1 base, with 24 bases between. Germline CDR1 SGHVS, CDR2 FQNEAQ. CDR3 DNA sequence: TGTGCCAGCAGCCCCTTACGTTTTGTGAGCAGAGGTTCCTACGAGCAGTACTTC. Its protein product is CASSPLRFVSRGSYEQYF.

The rearrangement joins TRBV6-1 to TRBJ2-5; maybe TRBD2 (6 bases). The germline gives CDR1 MNHNS, CDR2 SASEGT. The CDR3 totals 14 residues. V was cut by 5 bases and J by 2 bases, with 12 bases left in between. CDR3 residues: CASSQKGRQETQYF. The CDR3 nucleotides read TGTGCCAGCAGTCAGAAGGGGAGGCAAGAGACCCAGTACTTC.

This sequence joins TRBV11-2 and TRBJ1-1, with D possibly matching TRBD1 (5 bases). CDR1 and CDR2 (germline): SGHAT, FQNNGV. The CDR3 sequence is 16 residues long. Trimming stripped 3 bases from V and 1 base from J, with 15 bases between. DNA for the CDR3: TGTGCCAGCAGCTTTCCATATAGCGGACAGAACACTGAAGCTTTCTTT. It is translated as CASSFPYSGQNTEAFF.

This clone was found a few times. V and J are TRBV7-3 and TRBJ2-6; tentatively, D is TRBD1 (5 bases). This CDR3 region has 16 residues. In germline, CDR1 is SGHTA, CDR2 FQGTGA. V was trimmed by 2 bases and J by 0 bases, leaving 8 bases between them. For the CDR3, the DNA is TGTGCCAGCAGCTTACAGGGTCTCTCTGGGGCCAACGTCCTGACTTTC. Translated: CASSLQGLSGANVLTF.

A single count supports this clone. This chain joins TRBV11-3 and TRBJ2-1; D may match TRBD1 or TRBD2 (6 bases each). Germline-derived CDR1 and CDR2 are SGHNT and YENEEA. The CDR3 contains 15 residues. V dropped 1 base and J dropped 8 bases, with 15 bases sitting between them. CDR3 sequence: CASSLGGPGGDEQFF. In DNA form, the CDR3 reads TGTGCCAGCAGCTTAGGTGGGCCCGGGGGCGATGAGCAGTTCTTC.

This clone was counted only a few times. This specimen includes other DNA sequences encoding the same CDR3. This CDR3 reads CASSVGGTEAFF. CDR3 DNA: TGTGCCAGCAGCGTTGGGGGAACTGAAGCTTTCTTT. This chain joins TRBV9 and TRBJ1-1; tentative D call: TRBD1 (5 bases). Germline assignment: CDR1 SGDLS and CDR2 YYNGEE. V lost 2 bases to trimming and J lost 5 bases, with 7 bases between them. The CDR3 covers 12 residues.

This rearrangement joins TRBV6-5 to TRBJ1-1; the D gene is possibly TRBD1 (5 bases). Trimming stripped 3 bases from V and 4 bases from J, with 9 bases between. CDR1 and CDR2 from the germline V gene are MNHEY and SVGAGI. CDR3 size: 13 residues. The CDR3 bases are TGTGCCAGCAGTTATTCGGGGGGCACTGAAGCTTTCTTT. It specifies CASSYSGGTEAFF.